These T cell receptor beta chains were read from a single sample in a study of T cells in Graves' hyperthyroidism and ophthalmopathy. TCRdb used MiXCR to reprocess the multiplex PCR reads, holding one entry per CDR3 protein. The top ten hold about a sixth of the sample, which has some 500,000 distinct CDR3 sequences, around 14% seen once. Sequencing was carried out using blood. Receptor source: a woman in her late teens or twenties with Graves' hyperthyroidism. CDR3s include the opening cysteine and the closing phenylalanine or tryptophan. The D gene is left open where the match is weak. Where a row states a size, it is once, few, many or the class of an expanded clone; other rows omit it.

TRBJ1-1 TRBD1 many TRBV12-3/TRBV12-4 CASSLVGGTVEAFF TGTGCCAGCAGTTTGGTAGGCGGGACAGTTGAAGCTTTCTTT
TRBJ1-1 NA many TRBV29-1 CSVGGDGGGTEAFF TGCAGCGTCGGGGGCGATGGAGGGGGGACTGAAGCTTTCTTT
TRBJ2-1 NA NA TRBV6-2/TRBV6-3 CASSYTQAEQFF TGTGCCAGCAGTTACACTCAGGCTGAGCAGTTCTTC
TRBJ2-7 NA many TRBV27 CASSFWQGGEQYF TGTGCCAGCAGTTTCTGGCAGGGGGGCGAGCAGTACTTC
TRBJ1-2 NA NA TRBV5-6 CASSDGRNYGYTF TGTGCCAGCAGCGACGGACGGAACTATGGCTACACCTTC
TRBJ2-3 NA many TRBV20-1 CSASDSLYTDTQYF TGCAGTGCTTCTGACTCCCTCTACACAGATACGCAGTATTTT
TRBJ1-6 TRBD1 few TRBV14 CASSRATGISSPLHF TGTGCCAGCAGCCGAGCGACAGGGATTAGCTCACCCCTCCACTTT
TRBJ1-5 TRBD1 many TRBV7-7 CASSREYTGDNQPQHF TGTGCCAGCAGCCGCGAATATACAGGGGACAATCAGCCCCAGCATTTT
TRBJ1-2 NA NA TRBV12-3/TRBV12-4 CASSFGANTNYGYTF TGTGCCAGCAGTTTCGGGGCGAATACTAACTATGGCTACACCTTC
TRBJ2-3 TRBD1 NA TRBV6-9 CASSSQQGKSTDTQYF TGTGCCAGCAGTTCCCAACAGGGGAAAAGCACAGATACGCAGTATTTT
TRBJ2-1 TRBD2 few TRBV7-9 CASSLIAGVYNEQFF TGTGCCAGCAGCTTAATAGCGGGGGTCTACAATGAGCAGTTCTTC
TRBJ2-5 TRBD1 many TRBV20-1 CSAEGQGPPRTQYF TGCAGTGCCGAGGGACAGGGCCCCCCGCGGACCCAGTACTTC
TRBJ1-4 TRBD1 many TRBV6-1 CASSDYQGENEKLFF TGTGCCAGCAGTGATTATCAGGGGGAGAATGAAAAACTGTTTTTT
TRBJ1-1 TRBD1 many TRBV28 CASSLPGQTNTEAFF TGTGCCAGCAGTCTACCGGGACAGACAAACACTGAAGCTTTCTTT
TRBJ2-1 TRBD2 many TRBV9 CASSVGEREEGNEQFF TGTGCCAGCAGCGTAGGGGAGCGGGAGGAGGGAAATGAGCAGTTCTTC
TRBJ1-6 NA NA TRBV7-6 CASSLSGAQNSPLHF TGTGCCAGCAGCTTGTCGGGGGCACAAAATTCACCCCTCCACTTT
TRBJ1-1 TRBD1 many TRBV12-5 CASGLVLNRGTGDGYAEAFF TGTGCTAGTGGTTTGGTACTCAACCGGGGGACAGGGGATGGGTACGCTGAAGCTTTCTTT
TRBJ1-5 NA few TRBV12-3/TRBV12-4 CASSLGGPRSNQPQHF TGTGCCAGCAGTCTCGGGGGGCCGAGGAGCAATCAGCCCCAGCATTTT
TRBJ2-7 NA NA TRBV9 CASSAGGNEQYF TGTGCCAGCAGCGCTGGGGGGAACGAGCAGTACTTC
TRBJ2-3 TRBD2 many TRBV7-9 CASSFAGGADTQYF TGTGCCAGCAGCTTTGCGGGAGGGGCAGATACGCAGTATTTT
TRBJ1-2 NA many TRBV11-2 CASSLAPGDRDINYGYTF TGTGCCAGCAGCTTAGCACCAGGAGACCGGGACATAAACTATGGCTACACCTTC
TRBJ1-2 TRBD1 many TRBV20-1 CSATWTGLAGYTF TGCAGTGCTACATGGACAGGGCTGGCTGGCTACACCTTC
TRBJ2-2 TRBD2 few TRBV6-5 CASSDSGLAGDTGELFF TGTGCCAGCAGTGACTCGGGACTAGCGGGAGACACCGGGGAGCTGTTTTTT
TRBJ2-1 TRBD2 many TRBV28 CASGHSGPQGSYNEQFF TGTGCCAGCGGACATAGCGGGCCACAAGGCTCCTACAATGAGCAGTTCTTC
TRBJ2-3 NA NA TRBV20-1 CSALSRGTDTQYF TGCAGTGCTCTGTCGCGTGGCACAGATACGCAGTATTTT
TRBJ1-6 TRBD1 many TRBV20-1 CSARVPQGRSPLHF TGCAGTGCTAGAGTCCCACAGGGGCGGTCACCCCTCCACTTT
TRBJ2-7 NA NA TRBV7-2 CASSLRLGLSYEQYF TGTGCCAGCAGCTTAAGGCTGGGACTCAGCTACGAGCAGTACTTC
TRBJ1-6 TRBD1 NA TRBV4-2 CASSPDRGPYNSPLHF TGTGCCAGCAGCCCGGACAGGGGACCCTATAATTCACCCCTCCACTTT
TRBJ1-4 NA few TRBV15 CATSSTALLEVRKLFF TGTGCCACCAGCAGCACTGCCCTACTCGAGGTCAGAAAACTGTTTTTT
TRBJ2-7 TRBD2 many TRBV7-3 CASSPHGGGTYEQYF TGTGCCAGCAGCCCACACGGCGGGGGGACCTACGAGCAGTACTTC
TRBJ1-1 NA many TRBV19 CASSEQGTEAFF TGTGCCAGTAGCGAGCAGGGCACTGAAGCTTTCTTT
TRBJ2-1 NA few TRBV2 CANRGGSSYNEQFF TGTGCCAACAGGGGGGGCAGCTCCTACAATGAGCAGTTCTTC
TRBJ2-5 TRBD2 many TRBV7-9 CASIRKGRGMEETQYF TGTGCCAGCATCCGAAAGGGGAGGGGCATGGAGGAGACCCAGTACTTC
TRBJ1-4 NA few TRBV6-1 CASSQDGHDEKLFF TGTGCCAGCAGCCAGGACGGACACGATGAAAAACTGTTTTTT
TRBJ2-3 TRBD2 many TRBV3-1 CASSQRLAERTDTQYF TGTGCCAGCAGCCAAAGACTAGCTGAACGCACAGATACGCAGTATTTT
TRBJ2-7 TRBD2 few TRBV5-1 CASSLGLAGVVHEQYF TGCGCCAGCAGCTTGGGACTAGCGGGAGTTGTCCACGAGCAGTACTTC
TRBJ1-2 TRBD1 many TRBV30 CAWSMKGTGGLLGYTF TGTGCCTGGAGCATGAAGGGAACAGGGGGCCTCTTGGGCTACACCTTC
TRBJ2-3 NA many TRBV7-8 CASSLGPLRGDTQYF TGTGCCAGCAGCTTAGGTCCTTTAAGGGGAGATACGCAGTATTTT
TRBJ2-1 TRBD1 NA TRBV11-2 CASSSRDRGLYNEQFF TGTGCCAGCAGCTCCCGGGACAGGGGGCTCTACAATGAGCAGTTCTTC
TRBJ2-6 TRBD1 many TRBV6-1 CASRSGQGISGANVLTF TGTGCCAGTCGATCGGGACAGGGTATCTCTGGGGCCAACGTCCTGACTTTC
TRBJ1-2 NA many TRBV10-3 CAISESGPNYGYTF TGTGCCATCAGTGAGTCGGGGCCTAACTATGGCTACACCTTC
TRBJ2-2 TRBD2 NA TRBV7-3 CASSGLAGGDTGELFF TGTGCCAGCAGCGGTTTAGCGGGAGGGGACACCGGGGAGCTGTTTTTT
TRBJ1-2 TRBD1 many TRBV5-1 CASSLAGQGAVHYGYTF TGCGCCAGCAGCTTAGCCGGACAGGGGGCTGTTCACTATGGCTACACCTTC
TRBJ1-5 NA many TRBV12-3/TRBV12-4 CASIEGPQPQHF TGTGCCAGCATCGAGGGTCCCCAGCCCCAGCATTTT
TRBJ1-6 TRBD1 NA TRBV12-3/TRBV12-4 CASTGTAGSPLHF TGTGCCAGCACCGGGACAGCGGGCTCACCCCTCCACTTT
TRBJ2-5 TRBD2 many TRBV18 CASSPASGRPGETQYF TGTGCCAGCTCACCAGCTAGCGGGAGGCCGGGGGAGACCCAGTACTTC
TRBJ1-1 NA medium-sized TRBV11-2 CASSLRLEAFF TGTGCCAGCAGCTTACGACTTGAAGCTTTCTTT
TRBJ2-1 NA NA TRBV14 CASSPFTYNEQFF TGTGCCAGCAGCCCCTTTACGTACAATGAGCAGTTCTTC
TRBJ2-1 TRBD2 NA TRBV5-1 CASSLQEGLAGVGSYNEQFF TGCGCCAGCAGCCTGCAGGAGGGACTAGCGGGTGTGGGGTCCTACAATGAGCAGTTCTTC
TRBJ2-5 NA many TRBV30 CACSGGQPQETQYF TGTGCCTGTAGTGGCGGGCAGCCCCAAGAGACCCAGTACTTC
TRBJ2-1 TRBD1 few TRBV7-9 CASSSRDSTYNEQFF TGTGCCAGCAGCTCCCGGGACAGCACTTACAATGAGCAGTTCTTC
TRBJ1-6 TRBD1 many TRBV3-1 CASSQLGTVNSPLHF TGTGCCAGCAGCCAATTGGGGACAGTAAATTCACCCCTCCACTTT
TRBJ2-3 TRBD1 NA TRBV11-2 CASSTYRGDTQYF TGTGCCAGCAGCACCTACAGGGGGGATACGCAGTATTTT
TRBJ1-3 TRBD1 few TRBV4-1 CASSPPGTGGLSGNTIYF TGCGCCAGCAGCCCCCCGGGGACAGGGGGCCTCTCTGGAAACACCATATATTTT
TRBJ2-1 TRBD2 NA TRBV11-2 CASSLGASGRYNEQFF TGTGCCAGCAGCTTAGGAGCTAGCGGGAGATACAATGAGCAGTTCTTC
TRBJ1-2 TRBD1 few TRBV9 CASSPRTGLYYGYTF TGTGCCAGCAGCCCGAGGACAGGATTATACTATGGCTACACCTTC
TRBJ2-1 TRBD2 NA TRBV12-3/TRBV12-4 CASRRDGTNNEQFF TGTGCCAGCAGACGGGACGGGACTAACAATGAGCAGTTCTTC
TRBJ1-4 NA many TRBV2 CASRLQWNEKLFF TGTGCCAGCAGGCTCCAGTGGAATGAAAAACTGTTTTTT